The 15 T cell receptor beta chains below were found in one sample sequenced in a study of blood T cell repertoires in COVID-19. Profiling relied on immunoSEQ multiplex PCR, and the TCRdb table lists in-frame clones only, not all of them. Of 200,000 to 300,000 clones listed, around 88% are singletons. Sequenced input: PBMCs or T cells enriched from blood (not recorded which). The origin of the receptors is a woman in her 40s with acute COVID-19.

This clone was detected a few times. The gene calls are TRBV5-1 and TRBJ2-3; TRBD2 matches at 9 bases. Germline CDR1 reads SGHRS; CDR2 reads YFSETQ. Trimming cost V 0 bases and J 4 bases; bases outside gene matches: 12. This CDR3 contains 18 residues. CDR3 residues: CASSLVALAGTGSDTQYF. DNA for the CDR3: TGCGCCAGCAGCTTGGTGGCACTAGCGGGCACGGGGTCAGATACGCAGTATTTT.

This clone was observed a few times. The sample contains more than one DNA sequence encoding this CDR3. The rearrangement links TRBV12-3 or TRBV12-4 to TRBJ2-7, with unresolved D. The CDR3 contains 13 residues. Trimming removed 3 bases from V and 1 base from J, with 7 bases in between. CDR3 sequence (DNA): TGTGCCAGCAGTTTCGGTGGTTCCTACGAGCAGTACTTC. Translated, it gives CASSFGGSYEQYF.

CDR3 coding DNA: TGCGCCAGCAGCTTTCTGGCGACTAGCACAGATACGCAGTATTTT. This sequence encodes CASSFLATSTDTQYF. This chain links TRBV5-1 with TRBJ2-3; D remains unclear. This CDR3 has 15 amino acids. Germline CDR1 SGHRS, CDR2 YFSETQ. V lost 2 bases and J lost 0, with 10 bases in between.

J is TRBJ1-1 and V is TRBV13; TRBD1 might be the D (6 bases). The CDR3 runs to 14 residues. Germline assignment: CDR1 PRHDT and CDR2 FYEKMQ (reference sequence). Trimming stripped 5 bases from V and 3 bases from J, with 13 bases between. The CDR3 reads CASSPRTAYTEAFF. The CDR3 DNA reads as TGTGCCAGCAGCCCCCGGACAGCCTACACTGAAGCTTTCTTT.

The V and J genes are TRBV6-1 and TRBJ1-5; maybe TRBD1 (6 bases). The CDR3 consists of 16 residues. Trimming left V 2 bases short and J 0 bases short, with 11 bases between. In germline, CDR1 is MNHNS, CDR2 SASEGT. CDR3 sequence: CASSESRDNSNQPQHF. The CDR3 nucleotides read TGTGCCAGCAGTGAAAGTAGGGACAATAGCAATCAGCCCCAGCATTTT.

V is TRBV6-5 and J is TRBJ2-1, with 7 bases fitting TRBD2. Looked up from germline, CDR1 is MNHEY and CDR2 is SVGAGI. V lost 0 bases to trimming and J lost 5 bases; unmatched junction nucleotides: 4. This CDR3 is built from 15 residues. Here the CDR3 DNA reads TGTGCCAGCAGTTACTCGTGGGAGGGCCACAATGAGCAGTTCTTC. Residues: CASSYSWEGHNEQFF.

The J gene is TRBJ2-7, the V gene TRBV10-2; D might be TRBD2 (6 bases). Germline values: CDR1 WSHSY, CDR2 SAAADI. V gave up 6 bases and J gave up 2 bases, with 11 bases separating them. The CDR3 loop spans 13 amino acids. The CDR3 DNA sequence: TGCGCCAGCAGCCCGGGAGTCGCCTACGAGCAGTACTTC. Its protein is CASSPGVAYEQYF.

CDR3 DNA sequence: TGTGCCAGCTCACCCCCACGGGGACTAGCCGTGGATGAGCAGTTCTTC. Translating gives CASSPPRGLAVDEQFF. The J gene is TRBJ2-1, the V gene TRBV18, with 9 nucleotides matching TRBD2. V gave up 3 bases and J gave up 8 bases; unmatched junction bases: 11. The CDR3 runs 16 residues. Per germline, CDR1 KGHSH and CDR2 LQKENI.

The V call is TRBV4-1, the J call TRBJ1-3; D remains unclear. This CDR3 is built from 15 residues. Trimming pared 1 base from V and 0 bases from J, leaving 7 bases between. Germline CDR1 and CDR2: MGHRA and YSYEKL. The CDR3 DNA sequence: TGCGCCAGCAGCCAAGTCTTGGCCTCTGGAAACACCATATATTTT. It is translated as CASSQVLASGNTIYF.

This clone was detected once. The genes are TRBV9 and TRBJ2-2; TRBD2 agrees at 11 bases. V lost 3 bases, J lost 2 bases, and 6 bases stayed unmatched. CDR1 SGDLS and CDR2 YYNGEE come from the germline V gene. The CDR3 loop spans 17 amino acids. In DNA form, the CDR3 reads TGTGCCAGCAGCGCGGGGGGACTAGCGGTTAACACCGGGGAGCTGTTTTTT. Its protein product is CASSAGGLAVNTGELFF.

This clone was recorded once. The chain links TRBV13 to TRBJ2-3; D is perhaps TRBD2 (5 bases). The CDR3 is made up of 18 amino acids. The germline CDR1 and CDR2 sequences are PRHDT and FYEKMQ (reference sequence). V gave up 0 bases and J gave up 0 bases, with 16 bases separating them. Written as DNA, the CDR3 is TGTGCCAGCAGCTTAGGGAGCGGAGTAGGACTTAGCACAGATACGCAGTATTTT. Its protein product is CASSLGSGVGLSTDTQYF.

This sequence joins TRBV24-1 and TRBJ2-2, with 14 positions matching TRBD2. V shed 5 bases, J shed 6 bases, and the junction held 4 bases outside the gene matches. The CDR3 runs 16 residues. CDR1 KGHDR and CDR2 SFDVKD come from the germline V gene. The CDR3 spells CATSAGLAGVSGELFF. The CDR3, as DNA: TGTGCCACCAGTGCGGGACTAGCGGGAGTTTCCGGGGAGCTGTTTTTT.

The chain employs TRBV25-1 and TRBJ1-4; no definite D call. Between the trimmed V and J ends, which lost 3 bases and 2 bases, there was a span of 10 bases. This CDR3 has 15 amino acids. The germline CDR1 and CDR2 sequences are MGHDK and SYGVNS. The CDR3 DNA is TGTGCCAGCAGTGATAAAGCCGGGACTAATGAAAAACTGTTTTTT. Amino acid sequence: CASSDKAGTNEKLFF. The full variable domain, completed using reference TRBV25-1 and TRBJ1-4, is EADIYQTPRYLVIGTGKKITLECSQTMGHDKMYWYQQDPGMELHLIHYSYGVNSTEKGDLSSESTVSRIRTEHFPLTLESARPSHTSQYLCASSDKAGTNEKLFFGSGTQLSVL.

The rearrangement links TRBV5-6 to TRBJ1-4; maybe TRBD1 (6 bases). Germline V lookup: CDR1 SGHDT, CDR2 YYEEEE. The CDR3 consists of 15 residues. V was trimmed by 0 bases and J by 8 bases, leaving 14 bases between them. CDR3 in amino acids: CASSLETGWEEKLFF. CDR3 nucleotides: TGTGCCAGCAGCTTGGAGACAGGATGGGAGGAAAAACTGTTTTTT.

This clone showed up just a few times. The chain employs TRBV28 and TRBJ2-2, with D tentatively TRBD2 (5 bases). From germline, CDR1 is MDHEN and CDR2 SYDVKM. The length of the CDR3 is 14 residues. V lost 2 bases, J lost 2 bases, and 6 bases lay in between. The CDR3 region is CASSLSGNTGELFF. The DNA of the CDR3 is TGTGCCAGCAGTTTAAGCGGCAACACCGGGGAGCTGTTTTTT.